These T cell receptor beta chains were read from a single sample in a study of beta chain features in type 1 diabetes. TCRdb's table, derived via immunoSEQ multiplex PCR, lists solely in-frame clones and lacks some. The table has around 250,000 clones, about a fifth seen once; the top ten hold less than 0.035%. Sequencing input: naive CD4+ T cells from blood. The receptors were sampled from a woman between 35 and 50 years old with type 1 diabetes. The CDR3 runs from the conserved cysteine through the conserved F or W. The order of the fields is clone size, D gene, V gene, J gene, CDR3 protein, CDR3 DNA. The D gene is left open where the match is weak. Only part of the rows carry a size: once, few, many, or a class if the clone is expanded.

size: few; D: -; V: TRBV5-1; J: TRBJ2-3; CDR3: CASSLGPPRTDTQYF; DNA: TGCGCCAGCAGCTTGGGGCCTCCTCGCACAGATACGCAGTATTTT
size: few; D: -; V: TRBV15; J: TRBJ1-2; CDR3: CATSRDGAYGYTF; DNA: TGTGCCACCAGCAGAGATGGGGCATATGGCTACACCTTC
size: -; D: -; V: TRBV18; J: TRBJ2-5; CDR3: CASSPPSAQETQYF; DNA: TGTGCCAGCTCACCCCCTAGCGCCCAAGAGACCCAGTACTTC
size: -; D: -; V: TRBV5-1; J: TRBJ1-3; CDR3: CASSLEPGISGNTIYF; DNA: TGCGCCAGCAGCTTGGAGCCAGGCATCTCTGGAAACACCATATATTTT
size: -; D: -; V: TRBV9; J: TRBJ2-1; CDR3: CASSPRGSGAWNEQFF; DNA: TGTGCCAGCAGCCCGAGGGGATCGGGAGCCTGGAATGAGCAGTTCTTC
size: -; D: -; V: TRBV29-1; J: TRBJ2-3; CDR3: CSVGDVGGLWYGQRDTQYF; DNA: TGCAGCGTTGGAGACGTTGGAGGTCTATGGTACGGCCAGAGGGATACGCAGTATTTT
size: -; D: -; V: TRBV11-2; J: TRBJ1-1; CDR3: CASSLWGGGIEEAFF; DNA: TGTGCCAGCAGCTTATGGGGAGGGGGGATAGAGGAAGCTTTCTTT
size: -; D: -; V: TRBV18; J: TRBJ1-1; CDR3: CASSPRHSEGAFF; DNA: TGTGCCAGCTCACCTCGGCATTCCGAGGGAGCTTTCTTT
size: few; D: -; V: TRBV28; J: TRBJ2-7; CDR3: CASDPGTYEQYF; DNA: TGTGCCAGCGATCCGGGAACCTACGAGCAGTACTTC
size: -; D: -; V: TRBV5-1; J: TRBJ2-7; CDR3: CASSMTGTRSSYEQYF; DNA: TGCGCCAGCAGCATGACCGGGACACGGAGCTCCTACGAGCAGTACTTC